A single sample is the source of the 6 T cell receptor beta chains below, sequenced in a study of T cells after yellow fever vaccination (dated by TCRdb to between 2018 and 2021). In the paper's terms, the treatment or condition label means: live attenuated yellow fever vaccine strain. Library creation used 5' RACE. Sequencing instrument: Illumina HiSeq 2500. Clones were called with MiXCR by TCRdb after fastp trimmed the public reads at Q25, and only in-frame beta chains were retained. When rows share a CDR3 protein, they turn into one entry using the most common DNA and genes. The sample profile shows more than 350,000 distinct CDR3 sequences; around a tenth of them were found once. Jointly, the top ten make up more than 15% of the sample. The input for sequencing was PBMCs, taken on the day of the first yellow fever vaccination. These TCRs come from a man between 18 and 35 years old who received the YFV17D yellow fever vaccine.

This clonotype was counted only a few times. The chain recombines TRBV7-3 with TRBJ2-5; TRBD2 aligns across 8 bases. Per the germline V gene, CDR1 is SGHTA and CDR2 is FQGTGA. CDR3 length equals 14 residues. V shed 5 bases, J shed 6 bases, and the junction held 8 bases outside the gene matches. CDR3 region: CASSNGGAGQTQYF. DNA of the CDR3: TGTGCCAGCAGCAACGGGGGGGCCGGGCAGACCCAGTACTTC.

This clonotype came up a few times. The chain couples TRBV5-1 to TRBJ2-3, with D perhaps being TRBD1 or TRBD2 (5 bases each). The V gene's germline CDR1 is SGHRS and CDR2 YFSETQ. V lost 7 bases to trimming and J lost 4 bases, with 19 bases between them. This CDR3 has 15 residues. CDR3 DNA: TGCGCCAGCTACCTCCGGGACCTCGGACCAGATACGCAGTATTTT. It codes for CASYLRDLGPDTQYF. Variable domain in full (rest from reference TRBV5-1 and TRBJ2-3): KAGVTQTPRYLIKTRGQQVTLSCSPISGHRSVSWYQQTPGQGLQFLFEYFSETQRNKGNFPGRFSGRQFSNSRSEMNVSTLELGDSALYLCASYLRDLGPDTQYFGPGTRLTVL.

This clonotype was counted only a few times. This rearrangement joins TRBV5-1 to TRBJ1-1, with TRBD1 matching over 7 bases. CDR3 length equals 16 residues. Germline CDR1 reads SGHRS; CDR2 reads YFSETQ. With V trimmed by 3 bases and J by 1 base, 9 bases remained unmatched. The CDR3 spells CASSSPYRQGNTEAFF. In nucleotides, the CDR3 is TGCGCCAGCAGCTCGCCCTACCGACAGGGGAACACTGAAGCTTTCTTT. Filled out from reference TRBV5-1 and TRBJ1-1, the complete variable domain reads KAGVTQTPRYLIKTRGQQVTLSCSPISGHRSVSWYQQTPGQGLQFLFEYFSETQRNKGNFPGRFSGRQFSNSRSEMNVSTLELGDSALYLCASSSPYRQGNTEAFFGQGTRLTVV.

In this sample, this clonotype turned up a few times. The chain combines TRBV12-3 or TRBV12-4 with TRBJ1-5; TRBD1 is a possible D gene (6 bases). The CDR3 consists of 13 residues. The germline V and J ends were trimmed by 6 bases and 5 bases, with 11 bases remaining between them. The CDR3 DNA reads TGTGCCAGCAGCCTGGACAGTTATCAGCCCCAGCATTTT. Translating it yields CASSLDSYQPQHF.

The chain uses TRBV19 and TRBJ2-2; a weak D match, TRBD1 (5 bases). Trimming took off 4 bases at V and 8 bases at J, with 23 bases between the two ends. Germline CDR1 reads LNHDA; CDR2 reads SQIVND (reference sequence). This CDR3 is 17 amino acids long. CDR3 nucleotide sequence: TGTGCCAGTAGTAGCGGAAGCCGTATCAGGGTTTATGGGGAGCTGTTTTTT. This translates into CASSSGSRIRVYGELFF.

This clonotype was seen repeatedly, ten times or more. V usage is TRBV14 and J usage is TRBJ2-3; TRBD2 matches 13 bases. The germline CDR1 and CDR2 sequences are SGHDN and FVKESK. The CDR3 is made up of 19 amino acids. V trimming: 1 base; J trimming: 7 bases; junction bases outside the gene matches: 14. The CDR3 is CASSQAPRRLAGGRNTQYF. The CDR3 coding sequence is TGTGCCAGCAGCCAAGCCCCCCGGAGACTAGCGGGGGGCCGGAATACGCAGTATTTT.